This section outlines one T cell receptor (beta chain) sequence together with its context. TCRdb keeps only in-frame clones here, not all; method: immunoSEQ multiplex PCR. The sample holds 450,000 or so clones; approximately 90% are singletons and the top ten take 0.8% to 0.9%. The sample belongs to a study of blood T cell repertoires in COVID-19. V dropped 4 bases and J dropped 5 bases, with 23 bases sitting between them. The CDR3 has 17 residues. CDR1 and CDR2 (germline): MNHNS, SASEGT. The sample comprised peripheral blood. V usage is TRBV6-1 and J usage is TRBJ2-5; a possible D gene is TRBD2 (6 bases). The clonotype was recovered from a man in his late teens or twenties with COVID-19, enrolled during active disease. For the CDR3, the DNA is TGTGCCAGCAGTGGGTTCCCCCCTGCGGGGAAAGGGGAGACCCAGTACTTC. Its protein product is CASSGFPPAGKGETQYF.